The 17 T cell receptor beta chains below come from one sample, sequenced in a study of blood T cells in healthy people across ages. A J-beta primer mix and a sample-barcoded 5' primer were used in a second PCR of roughly 7 to 12 cycles. Each CDR3 protein gets one entry after TCRdb re-called the 5' RACE reads with MiXCR. The table shows about 1.5 million distinct CDR3 sequences, with about 45% occurring only once. The material sequenced was blood. These receptors all come from a woman younger than 30 in good health.

V gene TRBV6-1 combines with J gene TRBJ1-2; D might be TRBD1 (6 bases). The germline CDR1 and CDR2 sequences are MNHNS and SASEGT. This CDR3 comprises 14 residues. The germline V and J ends were trimmed by 3 bases and 8 bases, with 16 bases remaining between them. The CDR3 here is CASSEPGVSSGYTF. Here the CDR3 DNA reads TGTGCCAGCAGTGAGCCAGGGGTCTCTTCGGGCTACACCTTC.

This chain links TRBV3-1 with TRBJ2-1, with unresolved D. With 3 bases removed from V and 7 bases from J, the gap between germline ends came to 10 bases. Germline values: CDR1 LGHDT, CDR2 YNNKEL (reference sequence). The CDR3 is 13 amino acids. CDR3 in amino acids: CASSHGNRNEQFF. The CDR3, as DNA: TGTGCCAGCAGCCACGGTAACCGTAATGAGCAGTTCTTC.

The chain joins TRBV4-1 to TRBJ1-5, with D unclear. Trimming took 10 bases from V and 6 from J, leaving 16 bases between them. Germline V gene lookup returns CDR1 MGHRA and CDR2 YSYEKL. The CDR3 has 13 amino acids. The CDR3 nucleotides read TGCGCCATCTCGATGGGTGAAGGTCAGCCCCAGCATTTT. Its protein product is CAISMGEGQPQHF.

The chain couples TRBV7-9 to TRBJ1-2, with TRBD1 as a possible D gene (6 bases). V lost 5 bases, J lost 7 bases, and 14 bases lay in between. CDR3 length: 13 amino acids. Per the germline V gene, CDR1 is SEHNR and CDR2 is FQNEAQ (reference sequence). CDR3 residues: CASSQEGEGGYTF. CDR3 bases: TGTGCCAGCAGCCAAGAGGGGGAGGGTGGCTACACCTTC.

V gene TRBV6-6 combines with J gene TRBJ2-1; D is possibly TRBD2 (6 bases). The CDR3 has 15 residues. The ends were cut back, 7 bases at V and 0 bases at J, with 13 bases in the middle. Germline CDR1 MNHNY, CDR2 SVGAGI (reference sequence). CDR3 protein: CASTPGVSSYNEQFF. The CDR3 region has the DNA TGTGCCAGCACCCCGGGGGTGAGCTCCTACAATGAGCAGTTCTTC.

Here the CDR3 reads CASSSRLAGHSYEQYF. For the CDR3, the DNA is TGTGCCAGCAGTTCCAGACTAGCGGGCCACTCCTACGAGCAGTACTTC. The J gene is TRBJ2-7, the V gene TRBV28, with 10 bases matching TRBD2. The J segment lost 0 bases and the V segment lost 4 bases, leaving 6 bases of the junction unmatched. CDR3 length: 16 amino acids. Per germline, CDR1 MDHEN and CDR2 SYDVKM.

The chain combines TRBV29-1 with TRBJ1-1; D is unresolved. Trimming removed 4 bases at V and 5 bases at J, with 14 bases between. Germline lookup yields CDR1 SQVTM and CDR2 ANQGSEA. This CDR3 comprises 13 residues. The CDR3 DNA is TGCAGCGTTGCGCTTTTAACAGCTACTGAAGCTTTCTTT. It translates to CSVALLTATEAFF.

The V and J genes are TRBV20-1 and TRBJ2-1; possible D gene TRBD2, 6 bases. The CDR3 sequence is 15 residues long. The germline V and J ends were trimmed by 6 bases and 10 bases, with 25 bases remaining between them. Germline V gives CDR1 DFQATT, CDR2 SNEGSKA (reference sequence). CDR3 nucleotides: TGCAGTGCGCAGCCCGGGACTCAAAGCTCCTACGAGCAGTTCTTC. Its translation: CSAQPGTQSSYEQFF.

A remark on this clonotype: This sequence may be a read error, since a much larger clone differs from it by one base. The V gene is TRBV20-1, the J gene TRBJ2-5; 9 bases match TRBD2. CDR1 and CDR2 (germline): DFQATT, SNEGSKA (reference sequence). With V trimmed by 5 bases and J by 11 bases, 21 bases remained unmatched. There are 16 residues in the CDR3. DNA of the CDR3: TGCAGTGCTTCCCAGCGGGGGGCCCGCTCCTACAATGAGCAGTACTTC. Its translation: CSASQRGARSYNEQYF.

This clonotype showed up just a few times. The chain employs TRBV6-6 and TRBJ2-5, with 7 positions matching TRBD1. The CDR3 runs 16 residues. Unmatched junction bases numbered 10, after V lost 2 bases and J lost 4 bases. Germline-derived CDR1 and CDR2 are MNHNY and SVGAGI (reference sequence). This CDR3 reads CASSYPTGLTIETQYF. The CDR3 bases are TGTGCCAGCAGTTACCCGACAGGGTTGACCATAGAGACCCAGTACTTC.

The J gene is TRBJ2-1, the V gene TRBV20-1; D is unresolved. This CDR3 region has 16 residues. Germline V CDR1 and CDR2: DFQATT, SNEGSKA (reference sequence). V was trimmed by 0 bases and J by 0 bases, leaving 12 bases between them. CDR3 protein: CSARDGRVSSYNEQFF. CDR3 DNA sequence: TGCAGTGCTAGAGATGGAAGAGTGAGCTCCTACAATGAGCAGTTCTTC.

The CDR3 DNA follows: TGTGCCAGCAGTTTAGGACAGGCCTCCGGGAGGTATCAGCCCCAGCATTTT. It specifies CASSLGQASGRYQPQHF. This chain joins TRBV12-3 or TRBV12-4 and TRBJ1-5; tentative D call: TRBD1 (6 bases). This CDR3 has 17 amino acids. Trimming removed 1 base at V and 5 bases at J, with 18 bases between.

This clonotype was seen a handful of times. V and J are TRBV29-1 and TRBJ2-5; weak D call: TRBD1 (6 bases). The CDR3 has 12 residues. Trimming cost V 5 bases and J 3 bases, with 10 bases left between them. The germline V gene has CDR1 SQVTM and CDR2 ANQGSEA. CDR3 region: CSVPPGEETQYF. The CDR3 nucleotides are TGCAGCGTTCCTCCAGGGGAAGAGACCCAGTACTTC. The complete variable domain, with remaining parts taken from reference TRBV29-1 and TRBJ2-5, reads SAVISQKPSRDICQRGTSLTIQCQVDSQVTMMFWYRQQPGQSLTLIATANQGSEATYESGFVIDKFPISRPNLTFSTLTVSNMSPEDSSIYLCSVPPGEETQYFGPGTRLLVL.

V usage is TRBV4-1 and J usage is TRBJ1-5, with TRBD1 identical over 8 bases. V shed 1 base, J shed 4 bases, and the junction held 9 bases outside the gene matches. From germline, CDR1 is MGHRA and CDR2 YSYEKL. There are 17 residues in the CDR3. In nucleotides, the CDR3 is TGCGCCAGCAGCCAAGGAGCCCAGGGGGCTAAAAATCAGCCCCAGCATTTT. Its protein product is CASSQGAQGAKNQPQHF.

This clonotype has only a few counts. The gene calls are TRBV12-3 or TRBV12-4 and TRBJ2-7, with 13 bases lining up with TRBD2. CDR3 size: 15 residues. J lost 2 bases, V lost 5 bases, and 3 bases had no gene match. The CDR3 DNA sequence: TGTGCCAGCAGTAGACTAGCGGGAGGAGCCTACGAGCAGTACTTC. It codes for CASSRLAGGAYEQYF.

V usage is TRBV6-5 and J usage is TRBJ2-3; D is possibly TRBD1 or TRBD2 (6 bases each). CDR3 length: 15 residues. V was shortened by 3 bases and J by 3 bases, with 13 bases between the two germline ends. Per the germline V gene, CDR1 is MNHEY and CDR2 is SVGAGI. CDR3 bases: TGTGCCAGCAGTTATAGGGGGGATTGGACAGATACGCAGTATTTT. Its translation: CASSYRGDWTDTQYF.

This clonotype was seen a single time. The junction does not match germline at one end; this may be a read error. CDR3 sequence: CASSLSRSGLHTEAFF. Here the CDR3 DNA reads TGTGCCAGTAGCTTGAGTAGGAGTGGGTTACACACTGAAGCTTTCTTT. The chain joins TRBV7-2 to TRBJ1-1; no reliable D call. CDR3 size: 16 residues. CDR1 is SGHTA and CDR2 is FQGNSA in the germline V gene.